The source of this T cell receptor beta chain is a study of blood T cell repertoires in COVID-19. Study-wide background: Sites across the United States, Italy and Spain contributed samples from acute and convalescent COVID-19. PBMCs, B-cell-depleted T cells, or T cells were the source of the cDNA or gDNA that made up the material.

This CDR3 has 16 amino acids. V lost 4 bases, J lost 3 bases, and 4 bases stayed unmatched. Per germline, CDR1 SGHNT and CDR2 YYREEE (reference sequence). This clone was seen only once. Per the study methods: By means of reference gene primer amplification, nucleated cell counts were estimated. Generated by immunoSEQ multiplex PCR, the TCRdb table keeps only in-frame clones and is missing some. The V and J calls and clone size come from that table; D and trimming were worked out from the DNA. The table lists some 450,000 clones, approximately 90% of them singletons, with roughly 0.76% in the top ten. Those enrolled in Seattle joined during active infection and were followed longitudinally afterward.

The TCR sequence derives from a man between 18 and 35 years old with COVID-19, enrolled during active disease. The rearrangement joins TRBV5-4 to TRBJ2-2; 12 nucleotides match TRBD1. The sequenced sample was peripheral blood. The CDR3 loop reads CASSRGQGADTGELFF. Here the CDR3 DNA reads TGTGCCAGCAGCAGGGGACAGGGGGCGGACACCGGGGAGCTGTTTTTT.